This T cell receptor beta chain was sequenced in a study of immune heterogeneity within non-small cell lung tumors. Study-level background: A few squamous cell carcinomas, about nine non-squamous carcinomas and 1 not otherwise specified made up the tumors.

TCR beta CDR3 was amplified by multiplex PCR using 32 V and 13 J primers. TCRdb reprocessed the multiplex PCR reads with MiXCR, giving one entry per CDR3 protein. Of 10,000 or so distinct CDR3 sequences listed, approximately 31% are singletons. Samples each supplied around 640 ng of bulk tumor genomic DNA as template. Several spatially distant biopsies were obtained per primary tumor intraoperatively. The study enrolled patients with untreated, newly diagnosed non-small cell lung cancer who underwent curative surgery. General observations from the study: In tumor regions, T-cell clonality showed a moderate but significant correlation with local tumor mutational burden (R 0.3 to 0.4).

The CDR3 is 14 residues long. V gave up 5 bases and J gave up 3 bases, with 13 bases separating them. Looked up from germline, CDR1 is SEHNR and CDR2 is FQNEAQ (reference sequence). This clonotype is labeled medium-sized. The antigen is undetermined. V usage is TRBV7-9 and J usage is TRBJ1-2; D remains unclear. The source of this sequence is a woman between 45 and 65 years old with non-small cell lung cancer. Material for sequencing was lung tumor tissue. The CDR3, as DNA: TGTGCCAGCAGCGCCAGCGACGGTTACTATGGCTACACCTTC. Amino acid sequence: CASSASDGYYGYTF.